A selection of T cell receptor beta chains follows, all from one sample in a study of cytomegalovirus exposure and HLA in healthy donors. Data came from immunoSEQ multiplex PCR; TCRdb stores just in-frame clones and leaves some out. The data contain 150,000 to 200,000 clones, 77% of them singletons. Input material: PBMCs. The receptors shown here come from a woman under 40 in good health and CMV-seronegative. The CDR3 runs from the conserved cysteine through the conserved F or W. The D gene is left open where the match is weak. Part of the rows lack a size; the others show once, few, many or a class for expanded clones.

TRBV5-1	TRBD2	TRBJ2-2	NA	CASSWASGGSNTGELFF	TGCGCCAGCAGCTGGGCTAGCGGGGGTTCAAACACCGGGGAGCTGTTTTTT
TRBV18	NA	TRBJ1-2	few	CASSPQARGNYGYTF	TGTGCCAGCTCACCACAAGCCCGCGGCAACTATGGCTACACCTTC
TRBV4-3	NA	TRBJ2-7	NA	CASSQDYGLRYEQYF	TGCGCCAGCAGCCAAGATTACGGACTTCGCTACGAGCAGTACTTC
TRBV6-1	TRBD2	TRBJ2-7	NA	CASSDLARRGLDADEQYF	TGTGCCAGCAGTGATCTAGCCCGTCGGGGACTAGATGCCGACGAGCAGTACTTC
TRBV30	TRBD2	TRBJ2-7	NA	CAWTGTSGYEQYF	TGTGCCTGGACCGGGACTAGCGGCTACGAGCAGTACTTC
TRBV5-1	TRBD1	TRBJ2-5	NA	CASRLTGGQETQYF	TGCGCCAGCAGACTAACAGGGGGCCAAGAGACCCAGTACTTC
TRBV5-6	TRBD1	TRBJ1-2	NA	CASSLADLTGGPNYGYTF	TGTGCCAGCAGCTTGGCCGATCTGACAGGGGGCCCGAACTATGGCTACACCTTC
TRBV13	NA	TRBJ2-7	NA	CASSVSGYEQYF	TGTGCCAGCAGCGTTAGCGGCTACGAGCAGTACTTC
TRBV19	NA	TRBJ2-2	NA	CASSIDDSLPGELFF	TGTGCCAGTAGTATAGATGACTCCCTCCCCGGGGAGCTGTTTTTT
TRBV15	NA	TRBJ2-1	once	CATSRGQGLGSYNEQFF	TGTGCCACCAGCAGAGGCCAGGGGTTGGGCTCCTACAATGAGCAGTTCTTC
TRBV27	TRBD1	TRBJ2-7	NA	CASSSPPTGDRYEQYF	TGTGCCAGCAGTTCCCCCCCCACAGGGGACCGCTACGAGCAGTACTTC
TRBV29-1	NA	TRBJ1-1	once	CSGEGPNTEAFF	TGCAGCGGTGAGGGGCCCAACACTGAAGCTTTCTTT
TRBV4-2	NA	TRBJ1-3	NA	CASSQPRLIGNTIYF	TGTGCCAGCAGCCAACCGAGACTGATTGGAAACACCATATATTTT
TRBV2	TRBD2	TRBJ2-3	NA	CANQREVQDTQYF	TGTGCCAACCAGCGGGAAGTTCAGGATACGCAGTATTTT
TRBV30	TRBD1	TRBJ1-4	few	CAWSSKTGSFEKLFF	TGTGCCTGGAGTTCCAAGACAGGGAGTTTTGAAAAACTGTTTTTT
TRBV11-3	NA	TRBJ2-3	once	CASSLGLSPDTQYF	TGTGCCAGCAGCTTGGGGCTTAGTCCAGATACGCAGTATTTT
TRBV11-2	TRBD2	TRBJ2-7	NA	CASSSLTSGRVGEQYF	TGTGCCAGCAGCTCCCTGACTAGCGGGAGGGTCGGTGAGCAGTACTTC
TRBV18	NA	TRBJ1-2	few	CASSPPGGPYGYTF	TGTGCCAGCTCACCACCGGGGGGGCCCTATGGCTACACCTTC
TRBV6-5	NA	TRBJ2-1	NA	CASSYSRGNEQFF	TGTGCCAGCAGTTACTCAAGGGGCAATGAGCAGTTCTTC
TRBV7-9	TRBD2	TRBJ2-1	few	CASSPKGGRNYEQFF	TGTGCCAGCAGCCCCAAGGGCGGGAGGAACTATGAGCAGTTCTTC
TRBV7-2	TRBD2	TRBJ2-3	NA	CASSFTSSGGHLTQYF	TGTGCCAGCAGCTTTACTTCCAGCGGGGGACACCTTACGCAGTATTTT
TRBV28	TRBD2	TRBJ2-1	NA	CASSPRGGATNEQFF	TGTGCCAGCAGTCCCCGGGGGGGGGCGACCAATGAGCAGTTCTTC
TRBV25-1	NA	TRBJ2-1	NA	CASSLSYNEQFF	TGTGCCAGCAGTTTGAGTTACAATGAGCAGTTCTTC
TRBV27	TRBD2	TRBJ2-7	NA	CASSSTSGWGREQYF	TGTGCCAGCAGTTCGACTAGCGGGTGGGGTCGGGAGCAGTACTTC
TRBV29-1	NA	TRBJ2-4	NA	CSVESNRADIQYF	TGCAGCGTTGAAAGCAACAGGGCCGACATTCAGTACTTC
TRBV5-1	TRBD1	TRBJ2-1	NA	CASTQIGQGGEQFF	TGCGCCAGCACCCAGATTGGACAGGGGGGTGAGCAGTTCTTC
TRBV30	NA	TRBJ1-1	NA	CAWSTGGGWTEAFF	TGTGCCTGGAGTACGGGCGGGGGCTGGACTGAAGCTTTCTTT
TRBV4-1	TRBD1	TRBJ2-1	NA	CASSLVGGRGRNEQFF	TGCGCCAGCAGCCTAGTTGGGGGCAGGGGGCGTAATGAGCAGTTCTTC
TRBV5-5	NA	TRBJ1-2	NA	CASSFGSQGYGYTF	TGTGCCAGCAGCTTTGGGAGCCAGGGGTATGGCTACACCTTC
TRBV5-4	NA	TRBJ2-7	few	CASSLDRVRSLEQYF	TGTGCCAGCAGCTTGGATAGAGTGAGGTCGCTCGAGCAGTACTTC
TRBV28	NA	TRBJ1-5	NA	CASTMDLTQVKHF	TGTGCCAGCACCATGGACCTTACACAGGTAAAGCATTTT
TRBV19	NA	TRBJ1-5	NA	CASSIDGSAGQPQHF	TGTGCCAGTAGTATAGATGGCAGTGCAGGTCAGCCCCAGCATTTT
TRBV7-2	NA	TRBJ1-2	NA	CASSLATGSRGYGYPF	TGTGCCAGCAGCTTAGCTACAGGGTCTAGAGGCTATGGCTACCCCTTC
TRBV2	NA	TRBJ1-2	NA	CASAHREPNYGYTF	TGTGCCAGTGCCCACAGGGAGCCTAACTATGGCTACACCTTC
TRBV7-3	NA	TRBJ2-5	NA	CASSLTLGGETQYF	TGTGCCAGCAGCTTGACACTAGGCGGTGAGACCCAGTACTTC
TRBV25-1	TRBD1	TRBJ2-1	few	CASSEPGTGADEQFF	TGTGCCAGCAGTGAACCTGGGACAGGGGCGGATGAGCAGTTCTTC
TRBV5-5	TRBD1	TRBJ1-2	few	CASSSTTGGYGYTF	TGTGCCAGCAGCTCGACGACAGGGGGCTATGGCTACACCTTC
TRBV19	TRBD1	TRBJ1-1	NA	CASLTGALNTEAFF	TGTGCCTCTCTTACAGGGGCCCTCAACACTGAAGCTTTCTTT
TRBV14	NA	TRBJ1-1	NA	CASGLLGENTEAFF	TGTGCCAGCGGCTTATTAGGGGAGAACACTGAAGCTTTCTTT
TRBV29-1	TRBD1	TRBJ2-1	NA	CSVVFRQGAFVSEQFF	TGCAGCGTTGTATTTCGACAGGGGGCTTTCGTGTCTGAGCAGTTCTTC
TRBV28	NA	TRBJ2-7	once	CASSFGRTNYEQYF	TGTGCCAGCAGTTTTGGCCGGACTAACTACGAGCAGTACTTC
TRBV4-3	TRBD1	TRBJ1-1	NA	CASSQARRDRGRDRDTEAFF	TGCGCCAGCAGCCAAGCCCGTAGAGACAGGGGGCGCGATCGGGACACTGAAGCTTTCTTT
TRBV2	NA	TRBJ1-2	NA	CASNYYGYTF	TGTGCCAGCAACTACTATGGCTACACCTTC
TRBV10-1	NA	TRBJ2-1	NA	CASSEIGGTSYNEQFF	TGCGCCAGCAGTGAAATAGGGGGAACCTCCTACAATGAGCAGTTCTTC
TRBV6-1	TRBD2	TRBJ2-3	once	CASSARTSGGRGTDTQYF	TGTGCCAGCAGTGCTCGGACTAGCGGGGGACGAGGCACAGATACGCAGTATTTT
TRBV6-1	NA	TRBJ2-5	few	CASSEGDTGLGTQYF	TGTGCCAGCAGTGAAGGGGACACGGGGTTAGGGACCCAGTACTTC
TRBV9	TRBD1	TRBJ2-1	few	CASSDRDRRYNEQFF	TGTGCCAGCAGCGACCGGGACAGGCGCTACAATGAGCAGTTCTTC
TRBV25-1	NA	TRBJ1-1	NA	CASSDPGIGMTEAFF	TGTGCCAGCAGTGATCCGGGGATCGGAATGACTGAAGCTTTCTTT
TRBV7-9	TRBD1	TRBJ1-2	NA	CASSLGQGADGYTF	TGTGCCAGCAGCTTAGGACAGGGGGCTGATGGCTACACCTTC
TRBV5-1	TRBD1	TRBJ2-2	NA	CASTFGDRGLIGELFF	TGCGCCAGCACCTTCGGGGACAGGGGGCTCATCGGGGAGCTGTTTTTT
TRBV5-6	TRBD1	TRBJ1-1	NA	CASSWTGNQAFF	TGTGCCAGCAGCTGGACAGGGAATCAAGCTTTCTTT
TRBV16	TRBD1	TRBJ1-4	NA	CASTPTAQGIGKLFF	TGTGCCAGCACCCCCACTGCACAGGGGATTGGAAAACTGTTTTTT
TRBV5-1	NA	TRBJ1-3	NA	CASSSHVSRQAAGNTIYF	TGCGCCAGCAGCTCCCACGTGTCCAGACAGGCTGCTGGAAACACCATATATTTT
TRBV11-2	NA	TRBJ2-1	NA	CASSLDIRESSYNEQFF	TGTGCCAGCAGCTTAGATATACGGGAGTCATCCTACAATGAGCAGTTCTTC
TRBV11-2	NA	TRBJ1-1	NA	CASSLESQINTEAFF	TGTGCCAGCAGCTTAGAATCCCAGATAAACACTGAAGCTTTCTTT